This TCR beta chain is from a study of blood T cell repertoires in COVID-19. About the research overall: T cells, B-cell-depleted T cells, or PBMCs supplied cDNA or gDNA.

Clones were read by immunoSEQ multiplex PCR, and TCRdb kept only the in-frame ones, dropping some. The repertoire holds about 250,000 clones, with approximately 86% as singletons. The CDR3 is made up of 14 amino acids. Trimming removed 6 bases at V and 4 bases at J, with 16 bases between. Per the germline V gene, CDR1 is MNHEY and CDR2 is SMNVEV (reference sequence). The chain recombines TRBV27 with TRBJ2-7; D possibly corresponds to TRBD1 (6 bases). The specimen was peripheral blood. The clonotype was recovered from a woman between 55 and 75 years old who had recovered from COVID-19. The CDR3 nucleotides read TGTGCCAGCAGCCCAGACAGGTACCTATACGAGCAGTACTTC. It yields the protein CASSPDRYLYEQYF.